The 8 T cell receptor beta chains below were found in one sample sequenced in a study of shared clonotypes between healthy human individuals. Repertoires were generated with immunoSEQ multiplex PCR, while TCRdb's copy carries only in-frame clones and drops some. The data show some 800,000 clones, around 92% seen once. Only CD45RO-negative cells positively selected for CCR7 counted as naive CD8 cells, so terminally differentiated effector memory CD45RA+ cells were excluded. Material for sequencing was naive CD8+ T cells sorted from blood. The source is a man between 25 and 39 years old in good health.

There are a few counts of this clone. The CDR3 nucleotides read TGTGCCAGCAGTTTTGTAAGGGCGCACGAGCAGTACTTC. Translated, it gives CASSFVRAHEQYF. The chain links TRBV28 to TRBJ2-7; D unclear. The CDR3 covers 13 residues. V lost 3 bases and J 5 bases, leaving 11 bases between the germline ends. CDR1 MDHEN and CDR2 SYDVKM come from the germline V gene.

The CDR3 region is CASRDGTVGNTEAFF. The CDR3 coding sequence is TGTGCCAGCAGGGATGGGACCGTGGGGAACACTGAAGCTTTCTTT. J is TRBJ1-1 and V is TRBV2; D might be TRBD1 (5 bases). The V and J ends lost 6 bases and 1 base respectively, with 15 bases between them. The CDR3 loop spans 15 amino acids. The V gene's germline CDR1 is SNHLY and CDR2 FYNNEI.

The V gene is TRBV4-3, the J gene TRBJ2-1; 9 bases map to TRBD1. V shed 0 bases, J shed 3 bases, and the junction held 9 bases outside the gene matches. The CDR3 is made up of 18 amino acids. Per germline, CDR1 LGHNA and CDR2 YSLEER. The CDR3 region is CASSQDPGGQGLYNEQFF. In DNA, the CDR3 is TGCGCCAGCAGCCAAGATCCGGGGGGACAGGGCCTCTACAATGAGCAGTTCTTC.

This clone was seen just once. The V call is TRBV9, the J call TRBJ2-2; D is ambiguous. CDR3 length: 15 amino acids. The V gene lost 1 base and the J gene lost 3 bases, with 10 bases spanning the gap. Germline V gene data show CDR1 as SGDLS and CDR2 as YYNGEE. CDR3 sequence (DNA): TGTGCCAGCAGCGTATACCAAGGGTACACCGGGGAGCTGTTTTTT. Encoded protein: CASSVYQGYTGELFF.

This clone was observed a single time. The chain is built from TRBV5-1 and TRBJ2-5, with D possibly TRBD1 on 6 matching bases. V gave up 5 bases and J gave up 5 bases, with 16 bases separating them. Germline V gene lookup returns CDR1 SGHRS and CDR2 YFSETQ. This CDR3 has 14 amino acids. The CDR3 spells CASSSRAQGETQYF. Written as DNA, the CDR3 is TGCGCCAGCAGTAGTAGGGCGCAGGGGGAGACCCAGTACTTC. The variable domain in full, with the rest retrieved from reference TRBV5-1 and TRBJ2-5, is KAGVTQTPRYLIKTRGQQVTLSCSPISGHRSVSWYQQTPGQGLQFLFEYFSETQRNKGNFPGRFSGRQFSNSRSEMNVSTLELGDSALYLCASSSRAQGETQYFGPGTRLLVL.

The chain carries TRBV29-1 and TRBJ2-1; 11 bases agree with TRBD2. With V trimmed by 5 bases and J by 9 bases, 3 bases remained unmatched. Germline V gene lookup returns CDR1 SQVTM and CDR2 ANQGSEA. This CDR3 is 12 amino acids long. The CDR3 loop reads CSVPGLAGEQFF. In DNA, the CDR3 is TGCAGCGTTCCCGGACTAGCGGGTGAGCAGTTCTTC.

The chain joins TRBV27 to TRBJ2-3; D is ambiguous. The CDR3 loop spans 13 amino acids. V gave up 4 bases and J gave up 6 bases, with 11 bases separating them. Germline V lookup: CDR1 MNHEY, CDR2 SMNVEV (reference sequence). The CDR3 loop is CASSSPREDTQYF. The CDR3 DNA follows: TGTGCCAGCAGTTCCCCCCGTGAGGATACGCAGTATTTT.

The genes are TRBV18 and TRBJ2-1; D possibly corresponds to TRBD2 (6 bases). Trimming cost V 3 bases and J 8 bases, with 17 bases left between them. The CDR3 is 15 amino acids. Germline V CDR1 and CDR2: KGHSH, LQKENI. The DNA for the CDR3 is TGTGCCAGCTCACCGGCGATCTCTCAGCGGGATGAGCAGTTCTTC. Protein sequence: CASSPAISQRDEQFF.